This is a list of T cell receptor beta chains from one sample in a study of cytomegalovirus exposure and HLA in healthy donors. Sequencing used immunoSEQ multiplex PCR; TCRdb keeps in-frame clones, though not all of them. Among about 94,000 clones listed, approximately 80% were seen once. The specimen was PBMCs. These receptor sequences come from a human donor in good health. Each CDR3 is given with its conserved first and last residue. Each record gives: clone size, D gene, V gene, J gene, CDR3 protein, CDR3 DNA. D genes are given only for firm matches. Rows may omit the clone size; those that give it use once, few, many or a size class.

>.|.|TRBV25-1|TRBJ2-5
CASSGGPGLKETQYF
TGTGCCAGCAGTGGTGGACCGGGACTGAAAGAGACCCAGTACTTC
>.|.|TRBV28|TRBJ1-1
CASRVGGTNTEAFF
TGTGCCAGCAGGGTGGGGGGGACGAACACTGAAGCTTTCTTT
>.|.|TRBV21-1|TRBJ1-1
CASSNYETPGVMSTEAFF
TGTGCCAGCAGCAATTATGAGACCCCGGGGGTGATGAGCACTGAAGCTTTCTTT
>.|.|TRBV5-6|TRBJ1-4
CASSFGDAQGEKLFF
TGTGCCAGCAGCTTCGGGGACGCCCAGGGGGAAAAACTGTTTTTT
>.|.|TRBV7-9|TRBJ2-7
CASSLTQVPYEQYF
TGTGCCAGCAGCTTAACACAGGTGCCCTACGAGCAGTACTTC
>.|.|TRBV6-4|TRBJ2-3
CASSDSRGGTDTQYF
TGTGCCAGCAGTGACTCGCGCGGGGGCACAGATACGCAGTATTTT
>.|.|TRBV6-4|TRBJ2-3
CASSEVETDTQYF
TGTGCCAGCAGTGAGGTCGAGACAGATACGCAGTATTTT
>.|TRBD1|TRBV4-3|TRBJ2-7
CASSRGTGNYEQYF
TGCGCCAGCAGCCGAGGGACAGGAAACTACGAGCAGTACTTC
>.|.|TRBV5-4|TRBJ1-2
CASSLTGRSEGYTF
TGTGCCAGCAGCTTGACAGGCCGCTCCGAAGGCTACACCTTC
>.|.|TRBV7-9|TRBJ1-3
CASSFYGAGNTIYF
TGTGCCAGCAGCTTCTACGGGGCTGGAAACACCATATATTTT
>.|.|TRBV29-1|TRBJ2-7
CSVEERGSSYEQYF
TGCAGCGTTGAAGAAAGGGGCAGCTCCTACGAGCAGTACTTC
>.|.|TRBV9|TRBJ2-3
CASSVVPGVSTDTQYF
TGTGCCAGCAGCGTAGTCCCGGGAGTGAGCACAGATACGCAGTATTTT
>.|.|TRBV5-1|TRBJ2-7
CASSLVAGFSSYEQYF
TGCGCCAGCAGCTTGGTCGCGGGGTTTAGCTCCTACGAGCAGTACTTC
>.|TRBD2|TRBV5-1|TRBJ2-1
CASSLGVGLAGGYNEQFF
TGCGCCAGCAGCTTGGGTGTGGGACTAGCGGGGGGTTACAATGAGCAGTTCTTC
>.|.|TRBV9|TRBJ1-2
CASSEPPEARNGYTF
TGTGCCAGCAGCGAGCCCCCTGAGGCGCGCAATGGCTACACCTTC
>.|.|TRBV13|TRBJ2-5
CASSLTGRETQYF
TGTGCCAGCAGCTTAACGGGAAGGGAGACCCAGTACTTC
>.|.|TRBV6-1|TRBJ1-2
CASSELGGYTF
TGTGCCAGCAGTGAACTCGGGGGCTACACCTTC
>once|.|TRBV6-1|TRBJ2-2
CASRAGNADRELFF
TGTGCCAGCAGGGCCGGGAATGCGGACCGGGAGCTGTTTTTT
>.|.|TRBV10-2|TRBJ2-4
CASSAGGESKNIQYF
TGCGCCAGCAGTGCCGGAGGGGAATCTAAAAACATTCAGTACTTC
>.|TRBD1|TRBV5-1|TRBJ1-6
CASSRDSLNSPLHF
TGCGCCAGCAGTCGGGACAGCTTAAATTCACCCCTCCACTTT
>.|.|TRBV7-3|TRBJ2-3
CASSSSTSTDTQYF
TGTGCCAGCAGCTCCTCAACTAGCACAGATACGCAGTATTTT
>.|.|TRBV7-9|TRBJ1-4
CASSRDWANEKLFF
TGTGCCAGCAGCCGGGACTGGGCTAATGAAAAACTGTTTTTT
>.|TRBD1|TRBV27|TRBJ2-7
CASRADRRSYEQYF
TGTGCCAGCAGGGCGGACAGGCGCTCCTACGAGCAGTACTTC
>.|TRBD1|TRBV5-1|TRBJ1-1
CASSSGTGMTEAFF
TGCGCCAGCAGCTCCGGGACAGGTATGACTGAAGCTTTCTTT
>once|.|TRBV4-3|TRBJ1-2
CASSHLQGGYTF
TGCGCCAGCAGCCACTTACAGGGTGGCTACACCTTC
>.|.|TRBV6-6|TRBJ2-1
CASSYNAGKGQFF
TGTGCCAGCAGTTACAACGCAGGGAAGGGGCAGTTCTTC
>.|.|TRBV7-2|TRBJ1-5
CASSLGPGVVNQPQHF
TGTGCCAGCAGCTTAGGTCCAGGGGTGGTGAATCAGCCCCAGCATTTT
>.|.|TRBV11-3|TRBJ2-3
CASSLSDTRDTQYF
TGTGCCAGCAGCTTATCAGATACTAGGGATACGCAGTATTTT
>.|.|TRBV11-1|TRBJ2-2
CASSLGANTGELFF
TGTGCCAGCAGCTTAGGGGCTAACACCGGGGAGCTGTTTTTT
>.|.|TRBV5-4|TRBJ1-1
CASSYDIRHEAFF
TGTGCCAGCAGCTATGACATAAGACACGAAGCTTTCTTT
>.|TRBD1|TRBV4-3|TRBJ2-7
CASSQYPGQGDEQYF
TGCGCCAGCAGCCAATACCCGGGACAGGGGGACGAGCAGTACTTC
>.|.|TRBV2|TRBJ2-2
CASSVLLTSTGELFF
TGTGCCAGCAGTGTCCTCCTGACTAGCACCGGGGAGCTGTTTTTT
>few|TRBD1|TRBV5-8|TRBJ1-4
CASSPMTGAATNEKLFF
TGTGCCAGCAGCCCAATGACAGGGGCGGCCACTAATGAAAAACTGTTTTTT
>.|.|TRBV28|TRBJ2-4
CASSSQTSHADIQYF
TGTGCCAGCAGTTCCCAGACTTCTCACGCGGACATTCAGTACTTC